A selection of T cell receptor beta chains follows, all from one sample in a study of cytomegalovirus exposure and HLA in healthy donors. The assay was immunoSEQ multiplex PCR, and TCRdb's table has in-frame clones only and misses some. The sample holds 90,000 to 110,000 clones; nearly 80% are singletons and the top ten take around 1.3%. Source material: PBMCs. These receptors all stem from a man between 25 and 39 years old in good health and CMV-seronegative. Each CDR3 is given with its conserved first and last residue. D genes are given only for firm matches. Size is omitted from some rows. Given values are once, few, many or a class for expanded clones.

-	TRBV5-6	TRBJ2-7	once	TGTGCCAGCAGCCTACAGCTCAGGTCCTACGAGCAGTACTTC	CASSLQLRSYEQYF
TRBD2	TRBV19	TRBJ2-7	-	TGTGCCAGTAGTGCAGGCGGGGGGTTCGAGCAGTACTTC	CASSAGGGFEQYF
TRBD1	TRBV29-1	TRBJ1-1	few	TGCAGCGTTGATAGGGGGCCGGAACAGGGGGCTTACACTGAAGCTTTCTTT	CSVDRGPEQGAYTEAFF
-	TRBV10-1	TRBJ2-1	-	TGCGCCAGCAGCCAAGCTTGGGGGGTTGGTGAGCAGTTCTTC	CASSQAWGVGEQFF
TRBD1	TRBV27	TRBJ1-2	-	TGTGCCAGCAGTGAGACCCGGACAGGTGGCTACACCTTC	CASSETRTGGYTF
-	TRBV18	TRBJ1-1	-	TGTGCCAGCTCACTGAACCTACAGGTCTTGAACACTGAAGCTTTCTTT	CASSLNLQVLNTEAFF
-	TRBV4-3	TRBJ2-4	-	TGCGCCAGCAGCCAAGATGTAAGCGTAGCCAAAAACATTCAGTACTTC	CASSQDVSVAKNIQYF
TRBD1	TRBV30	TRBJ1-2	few	TGTGCCTGGAGTAAAAAGGGGACAGGCTATGGCTACACCTTC	CAWSKKGTGYGYTF
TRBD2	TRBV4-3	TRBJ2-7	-	TGCGCCAGCAGCCAGGGGGGCGGGGGGTACGAGCAGTACTTC	CASSQGGGGYEQYF
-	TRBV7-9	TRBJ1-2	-	TGTGCCAGCAGCTTGGACAATAACTATGGCTACACCTTC	CASSLDNNYGYTF
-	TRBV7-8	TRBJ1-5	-	TGTGCCAGCAGCAATGACAGAGACAATCAGCCCCAGCATTTT	CASSNDRDNQPQHF
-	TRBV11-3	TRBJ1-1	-	TGTGCCAGCAGCTCGACGGGGGCTGAAGCTTTCTTT	CASSSTGAEAFF
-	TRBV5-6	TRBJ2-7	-	TGTGCCAGCAGCTTTGGGGACTCACCCCACGAGCAGTACTTC	CASSFGDSPHEQYF
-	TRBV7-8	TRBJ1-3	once	TGTGCCAGCAGCTTATATTCCATGATGAGCTCTGGAAACACCATATATTTT	CASSLYSMMSSGNTIYF
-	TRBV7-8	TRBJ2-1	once	TGTGCCAGCAGCTTTGTGGTGGAGAGTGATGAGCAGTTCTTC	CASSFVVESDEQFF
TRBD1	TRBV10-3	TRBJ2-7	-	TGTGCCATCAGTGAGTCGGACAGGGGGGGGTCCGAGCAGTACTTC	CAISESDRGGSEQYF
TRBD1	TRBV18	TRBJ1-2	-	TGTGCCAGCTCACCGTGGGACAGGGATTCTATCTATGGCTACACCTTC	CASSPWDRDSIYGYTF
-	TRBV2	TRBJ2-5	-	TGTGCCAGCAGTGATGTCTCGGAGACCCAGTACTTC	CASSDVSETQYF
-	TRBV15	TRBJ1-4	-	TGTGCCACCAGCAGGGAAGTCAGGGAAAAACTGTTTTTT	CATSREVREKLFF
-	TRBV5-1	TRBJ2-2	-	TGCGCCAGCAGCTTGGAGGGCGGCCCAAGGGGCCGGGAGCTGTTTTTT	CASSLEGGPRGRELFF
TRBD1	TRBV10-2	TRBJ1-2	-	TGCGCCAGCAGAGGGACAGATCTAACTATGGCTGGCTACACCTTC	CASRGTDLTMAGYTF
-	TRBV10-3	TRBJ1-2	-	TGTGCCATCAGTGATGCAGGGGACTATGGCTACACCTTC	CAISDAGDYGYTF
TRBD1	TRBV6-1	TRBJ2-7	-	TGTGCCAGCAGTGAGGATCGGGACAGGGGGCTACATTCCTACGAGCAGTACTTC	CASSEDRDRGLHSYEQYF
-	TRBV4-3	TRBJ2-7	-	TGCGCCAGCAGCCAAGATTTCGCGCTAGCAGGCGAATACGAGCAGTACTTC	CASSQDFALAGEYEQYF